The TCR beta chain described here comes from a study of patients and donors after allogeneic stem cell transplantation. Each CDR3 protein is one row after TCRdb ran MiXCR on the RT-PCR reads. The sample consists of over 400,000 distinct CDR3 sequences, 16% of them appearing once. Trimming cost V 6 bases and J 5 bases, with 17 bases left between them. The CDR3 loop spans 15 amino acids. Per germline, CDR1 MNHNS and CDR2 SASEGT. V is TRBV6-1 and J is TRBJ2-1; tentative D call: TRBD2 (7 bases). The sequenced sample was blood, either unsorted or a sorted T cell fraction (not recorded which). This TCR was recovered from a human donor who was either an allogeneic HSCT recipient or a stem cell or donor lymphocyte infusion donor (not recorded which). It is not recorded whose cells these are; they may come from a transplant donor. The CDR3 region has the DNA TGTGCCAGCAGGACGCTAGGGGGGGGGCACAATGAGCAGTTCTTC. It codes for CASRTLGGGHNEQFF.